What follows is one T cell receptor beta chain and its context. The table came from immunoSEQ multiplex PCR; TCRdb's copy has only in-frame clones and leaves some out. The sample holds almost 95,000 clones, 75% to 95% seen once. The data stem from a study of control samples from healthy donors and cancer patients. Germline loops: CDR1 LGHDT, CDR2 YNNKEL (reference sequence). The CDR3 runs to 14 residues. The junction had 4 bases not matched to a gene; V was cut back by 6 bases and J by 3 bases. This chain joins TRBV3-1 (or the pseudogene TRBV3-2) and TRBJ1-5; 8 bases map to TRBD1. The sequencing sample was made of blood. This sequence was found in a woman between 18 and 29 years old in good health. CDR3 sequence: CASSLDRDNQPQHF. The CDR3 DNA reads as TGTGCCAGCAGTCTGGACAGGGACAATCAGCCCCAGCATTTT.